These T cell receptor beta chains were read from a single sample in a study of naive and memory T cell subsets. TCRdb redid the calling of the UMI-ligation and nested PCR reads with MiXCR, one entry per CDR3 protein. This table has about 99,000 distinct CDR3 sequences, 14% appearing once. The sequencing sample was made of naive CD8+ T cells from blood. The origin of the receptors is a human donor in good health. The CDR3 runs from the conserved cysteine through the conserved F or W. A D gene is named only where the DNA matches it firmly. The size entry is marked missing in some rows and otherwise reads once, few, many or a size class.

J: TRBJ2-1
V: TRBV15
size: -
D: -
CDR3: CATSRTRGEQFF
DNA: TGTGCCACCAGCAGAACGCGGGGTGAGCAGTTCTTC

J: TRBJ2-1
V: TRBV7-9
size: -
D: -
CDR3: CASSQTETYNEQFF
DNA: TGTGCCAGCAGCCAGACGGAAACCTACAATGAGCAGTTCTTC

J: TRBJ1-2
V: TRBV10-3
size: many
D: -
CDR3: CATGSTNYGYTF
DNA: TGTGCCACGGGCAGCACTAACTATGGCTACACCTTC

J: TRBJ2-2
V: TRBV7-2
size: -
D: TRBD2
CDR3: CASSLLAAGELFF
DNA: TGTGCCAGCAGCTTACTAGCGGCCGGGGAGCTGTTTTTT

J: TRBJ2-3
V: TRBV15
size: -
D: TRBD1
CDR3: CATSMDRDGPDTQYF
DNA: TGTGCCACCAGCATGGACAGGGATGGACCAGATACGCAGTATTTT

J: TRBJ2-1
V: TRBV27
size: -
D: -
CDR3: CASKEVNSYNEQFF
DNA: TGTGCCAGCAAGGAGGTAAACTCCTACAATGAGCAGTTCTTC

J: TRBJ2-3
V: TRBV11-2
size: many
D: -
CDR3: CASSTLGTSTDTQYF
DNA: TGTGCCAGCAGCACCTTGGGAACTAGCACAGATACGCAGTATTTT

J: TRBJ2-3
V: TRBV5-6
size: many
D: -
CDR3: CASSLITDTQYF
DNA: TGTGCCAGCAGCCTGATTACAGATACGCAGTATTTT

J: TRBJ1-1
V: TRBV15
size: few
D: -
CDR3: CATSRDRGDTEAFF
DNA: TGTGCCACCAGCAGAGATCGGGGGGACACTGAAGCTTTCTTT

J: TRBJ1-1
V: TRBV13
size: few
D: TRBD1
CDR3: CASSPRGGQGSRTAFF
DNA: TGTGCCAGCAGCCCCCGTGGGGGACAGGGGTCCCGGACAGCTTTCTTT

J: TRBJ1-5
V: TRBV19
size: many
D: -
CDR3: CASSILDSYQPQHF
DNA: TGTGCCAGTAGTATCTTAGACAGCTATCAGCCCCAGCATTTT

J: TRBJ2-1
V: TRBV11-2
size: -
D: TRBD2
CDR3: CASNQPGLAGEQEQFF
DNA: TGTGCCAGCAACCAACCGGGACTAGCGGGAGAGCAGGAGCAGTTCTTC

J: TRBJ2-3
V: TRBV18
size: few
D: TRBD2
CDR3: CASSLARRGATDTQYF
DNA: TGTGCCAGCTCACTAGCTCGGCGGGGGGCCACAGATACGCAGTATTTT

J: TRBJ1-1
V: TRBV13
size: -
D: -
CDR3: CASSLGVGYTEAFF
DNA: TGTGCCAGCAGCTTAGGCGTGGGGTACACTGAAGCTTTCTTT

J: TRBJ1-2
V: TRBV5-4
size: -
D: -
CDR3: CASSRWMGSGYTF
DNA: TGTGCCAGCAGCCGGTGGATGGGGTCTGGCTACACCTTC

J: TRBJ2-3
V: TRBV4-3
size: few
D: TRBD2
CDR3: CASSQAAGGGTDTQYF
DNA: TGCGCCAGCAGCCAAGCAGCGGGGGGGGGCACAGATACGCAGTATTTT

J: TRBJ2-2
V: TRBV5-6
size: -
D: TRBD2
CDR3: CASSLEAGSTGELFF
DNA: TGTGCCAGCAGCTTGGAAGCGGGGTCCACCGGGGAGCTGTTTTTT

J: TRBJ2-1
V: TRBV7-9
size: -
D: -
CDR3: CASSIAGLASSYNEQFF
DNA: TGTGCCAGCAGCATTGCCGGGTTGGCGAGCTCCTACAATGAGCAGTTCTTC

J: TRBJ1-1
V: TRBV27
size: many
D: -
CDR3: CASSSRGGIDTEAFF
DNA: TGTGCCAGCAGTTCCCGAGGGGGAATAGACACTGAAGCTTTCTTT

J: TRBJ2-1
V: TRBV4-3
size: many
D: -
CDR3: CASSRDGTSYNEQFF
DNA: TGCGCCAGCAGCCGAGACGGGACGTCTTACAATGAGCAGTTCTTC

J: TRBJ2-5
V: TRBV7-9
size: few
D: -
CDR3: CASSLPQLSEQETQYF
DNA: TGTGCCAGCAGCTTACCCCAACTCTCCGAACAAGAGACCCAGTACTTC

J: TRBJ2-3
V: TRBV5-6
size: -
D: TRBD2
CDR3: CASSLGRLAGYTDTQYF
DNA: TGTGCCAGCAGCTTGGGGAGACTAGCGGGCTACACAGATACGCAGTATTTT